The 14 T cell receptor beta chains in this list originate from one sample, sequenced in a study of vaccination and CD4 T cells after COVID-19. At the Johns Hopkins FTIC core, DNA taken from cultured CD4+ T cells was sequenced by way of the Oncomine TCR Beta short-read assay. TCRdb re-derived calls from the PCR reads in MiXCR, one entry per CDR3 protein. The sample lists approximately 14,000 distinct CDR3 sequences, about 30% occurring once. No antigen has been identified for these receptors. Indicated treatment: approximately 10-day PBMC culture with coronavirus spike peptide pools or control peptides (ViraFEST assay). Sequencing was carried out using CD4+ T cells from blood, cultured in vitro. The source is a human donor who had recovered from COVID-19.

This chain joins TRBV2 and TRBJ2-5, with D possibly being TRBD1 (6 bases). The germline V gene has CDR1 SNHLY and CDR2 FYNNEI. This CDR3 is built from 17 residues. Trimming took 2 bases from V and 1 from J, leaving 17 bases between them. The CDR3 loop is CASSETVNRALQETQYF. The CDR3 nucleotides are TGTGCCAGCAGTGAAACAGTGAACAGGGCCCTCCAAGAGACCCAGTACTTC. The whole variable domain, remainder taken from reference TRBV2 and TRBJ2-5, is EPEVTQTPSHQVTQMGQEVILRCVPISNHLYFYWYRQILGQKVEFLVSFYNNEISEKSEIFDDQFSVERPDGSNFTLKIRSTKLEDSAMYFCASSETVNRALQETQYFGPGTRLLVL.

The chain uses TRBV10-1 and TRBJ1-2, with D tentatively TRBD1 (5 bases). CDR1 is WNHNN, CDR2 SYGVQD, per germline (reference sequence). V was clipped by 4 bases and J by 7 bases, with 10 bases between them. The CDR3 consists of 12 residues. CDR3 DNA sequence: TGCGCCAGCAGTGCCGGGGACTCTGGCTACACCTTC. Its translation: CASSAGDSGYTF.

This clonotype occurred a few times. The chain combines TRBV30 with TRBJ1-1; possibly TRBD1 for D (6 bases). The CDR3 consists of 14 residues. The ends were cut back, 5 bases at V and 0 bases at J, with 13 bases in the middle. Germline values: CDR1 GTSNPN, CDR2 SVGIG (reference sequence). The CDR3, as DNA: TGTGCCTGGGACGGACAGCCGATGAACACTGAAGCTTTCTTT. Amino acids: CAWDGQPMNTEAFF.

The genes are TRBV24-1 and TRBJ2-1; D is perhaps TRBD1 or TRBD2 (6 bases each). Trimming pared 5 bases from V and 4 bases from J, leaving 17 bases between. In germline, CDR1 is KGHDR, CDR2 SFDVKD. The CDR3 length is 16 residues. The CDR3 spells CATSGPGAGTYNEQFF. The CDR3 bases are TGTGCCACCAGTGGTCCCGGGGCGGGGACATACAATGAGCAGTTCTTC.

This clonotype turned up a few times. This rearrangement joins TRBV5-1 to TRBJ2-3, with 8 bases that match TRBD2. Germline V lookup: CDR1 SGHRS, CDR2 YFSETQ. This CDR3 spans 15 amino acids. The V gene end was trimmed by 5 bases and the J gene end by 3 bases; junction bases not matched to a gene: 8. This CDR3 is CASRMGSGGTDTQYF. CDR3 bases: TGCGCCAGCAGGATGGGGAGCGGGGGTACAGATACGCAGTATTTT.

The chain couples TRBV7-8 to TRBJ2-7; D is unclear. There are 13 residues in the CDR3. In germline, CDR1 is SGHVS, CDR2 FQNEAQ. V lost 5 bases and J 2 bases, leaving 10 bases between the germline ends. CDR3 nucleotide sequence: TGTGCCAGCAGCCCGAGGAGAACCTACGAGCAGTACTTC. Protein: CASSPRRTYEQYF.

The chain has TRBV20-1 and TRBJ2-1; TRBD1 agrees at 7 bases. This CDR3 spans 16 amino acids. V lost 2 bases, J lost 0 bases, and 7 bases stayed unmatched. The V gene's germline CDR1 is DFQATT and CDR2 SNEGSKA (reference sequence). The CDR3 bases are TGCAGTGCTAGAAGGACAGGCACGAGCTCCTACAATGAGCAGTTCTTC. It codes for CSARRTGTSSYNEQFF.

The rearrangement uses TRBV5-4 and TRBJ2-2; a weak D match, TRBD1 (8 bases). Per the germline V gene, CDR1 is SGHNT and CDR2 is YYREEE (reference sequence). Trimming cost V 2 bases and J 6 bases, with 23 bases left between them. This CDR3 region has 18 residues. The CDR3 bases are TGTGCCAGCAGCTTTTTACAGGGGGGGCGGCGGAGGGCCGGGGAGCTGTTTTTT. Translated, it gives CASSFLQGGRRRAGELFF.

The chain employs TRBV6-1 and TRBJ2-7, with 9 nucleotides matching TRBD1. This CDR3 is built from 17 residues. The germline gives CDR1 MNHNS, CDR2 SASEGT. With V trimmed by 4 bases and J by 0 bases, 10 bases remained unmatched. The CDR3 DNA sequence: TGTGCCAGCAGTGGCCCGACAGGGGGAGGCCTCTCCTACGAGCAGTACTTC. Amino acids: CASSGPTGGGLSYEQYF.

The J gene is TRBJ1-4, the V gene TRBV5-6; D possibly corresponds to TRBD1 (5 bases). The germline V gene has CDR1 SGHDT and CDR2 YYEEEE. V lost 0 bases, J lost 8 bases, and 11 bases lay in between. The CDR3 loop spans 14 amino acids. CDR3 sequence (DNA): TGTGCCAGCAGCTTGGCCGGGGGACGGGAAAAACTGTTTTTT. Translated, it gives CASSLAGGREKLFF.

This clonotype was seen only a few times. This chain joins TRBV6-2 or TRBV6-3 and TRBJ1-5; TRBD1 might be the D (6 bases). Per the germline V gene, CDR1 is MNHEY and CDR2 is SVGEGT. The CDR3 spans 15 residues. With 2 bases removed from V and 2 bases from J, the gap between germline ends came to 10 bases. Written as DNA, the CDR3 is TGTGCCAGCAGTTACGGAGGGGGGGGCAATCAGCCCCAGCATTTT. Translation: CASSYGGGGNQPQHF.

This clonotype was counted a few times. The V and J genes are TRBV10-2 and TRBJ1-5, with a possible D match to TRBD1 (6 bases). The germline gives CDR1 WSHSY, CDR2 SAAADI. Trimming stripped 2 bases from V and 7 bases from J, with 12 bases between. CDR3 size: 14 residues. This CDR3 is CASSENSGGQPQHF. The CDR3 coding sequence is TGCGCCAGCAGTGAGAATAGTGGGGGCCAGCCCCAGCATTTT.

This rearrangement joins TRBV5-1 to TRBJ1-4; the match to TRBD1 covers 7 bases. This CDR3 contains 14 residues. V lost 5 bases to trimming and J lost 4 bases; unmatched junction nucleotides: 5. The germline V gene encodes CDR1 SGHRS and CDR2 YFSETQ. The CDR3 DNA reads TGCGCCAGCAGGCTAGGGGGCGGTAATGAAAAACTGTTTTTT. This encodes CASRLGGGNEKLFF.

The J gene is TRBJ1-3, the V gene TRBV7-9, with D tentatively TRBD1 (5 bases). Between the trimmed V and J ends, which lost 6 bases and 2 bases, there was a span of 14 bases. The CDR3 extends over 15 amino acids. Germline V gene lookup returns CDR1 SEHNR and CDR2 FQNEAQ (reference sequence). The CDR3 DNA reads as TGTGCCAGCAGTCGTACAGGTGGCCCTGGAAACACCATATATTTT. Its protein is CASSRTGGPGNTIYF.